This T cell receptor beta chain originates from a study of blood T cell repertoires in COVID-19. Here immunoSEQ multiplex PCR was the method, and the copy in TCRdb shows in-frame clones only, minus some. The sample records fewer than 400,000 clones, 80% to 90% being singletons. Participant age was roughly 18 to 100 years, and participants resided in fewer than 25 US areas. Among Cohort 3 donors, those recovered had two negative PCRs, clearance, or symptom resolution. V shed 2 bases, J shed 4 bases, and the junction held 6 bases outside the gene matches. CDR1 KGHDR and CDR2 SFDVKD come from the germline V gene. CDR3 length: 16 residues.

The receptor was isolated from a man aged 30-40 years who had recovered from COVID-19. Sequencing was carried out using PBMCs or T cells enriched from blood (not recorded which). The chain is built from TRBV24-1 and TRBJ2-3, with 9 bases aligning to TRBD1. The CDR3 DNA reads TGTGCCACCAGTGATTCTCCGGGGACAGGGCCAGATACGCAGTATTTT. It specifies CATSDSPGTGPDTQYF.